Following are 13 T cell receptor beta chains from one sample sequenced in a study of shared clonotypes between healthy human individuals. The table came from immunoSEQ multiplex PCR; TCRdb's copy has only in-frame clones and leaves some out. The repertoire holds about 470,000 clones, with 75% to 85% as singletons. The sequenced sample consisted of PBMCs. These receptor sequences come from a woman aged 40 to 50 in good health. Some clones in this sample may be carry-over from other donors' samples.

Regarding this clone: A far larger clone is one nucleotide away, so this likely arose from a read error. This chain connects TRBV7-2 to TRBJ2-7, with TRBD1 matching 8 bases. Germline lookup yields CDR1 SGHTA and CDR2 FQGNSA. Germline trimming cut 5 bases from V and 7 bases from J; bases unmatched to any gene: 13. This CDR3 comprises 15 residues. This CDR3 reads CASSAQTGVAREQYF. Here the CDR3 DNA reads TGTGCCAGCAGCGCACAGACAGGGGTAGCGAGGGAGCAGTACTTC. Using reference TRBV7-2 and TRBJ2-7 for the parts outside the CDR3, the full variable domain is GAGVSQSPSNKVTEKGKDVELRCDPISGHTALYWYRQSLGQGLEFLIYFQGNSAPDKSGLPSDRFSAERTGGSVSTLTIQRTQQEDSAVYLCASSAQTGVAREQYFGPGTRLTVT.

There are a few counts of this clone. The chain combines TRBV19 with TRBJ2-2, with D uncertain. V lost 7 bases to trimming and J lost 2 bases, with 11 bases between them. Germline loops: CDR1 LNHDA, CDR2 SQIVND (reference sequence). The CDR3 sequence is 14 residues long. This CDR3 reads CASTHGPNTGELFF. CDR3 nucleotide sequence: TGTGCCAGTACTCATGGACCTAACACCGGGGAGCTGTTTTTT. The complete variable domain, with remaining parts taken from reference TRBV19 and TRBJ2-2, reads DGGITQSPKYLFRKEGQNVTLSCEQNLNHDAMYWYRQDPGQGLRLIYYSQIVNDFQKGDIAEGYSVSREKKESFPLTVTSAQKNPTAFYLCASTHGPNTGELFFGEGSRLTVL.

V and J are TRBV9 and TRBJ1-2; 11 bases line up with TRBD1. This CDR3 region has 16 residues. Germline V lookup: CDR1 SGDLS, CDR2 YYNGEE. The junction had 8 bases not matched to a gene; V was cut back by 3 bases and J by 4 bases. This chain's CDR3 is CASSDWTGGGRYGYTF. CDR3 nucleotides: TGTGCCAGCAGCGACTGGACAGGGGGCGGTCGCTATGGCTACACCTTC.

The chain uses TRBV5-1 and TRBJ2-1; TRBD2 matches at 7 bases. CDR1 and CDR2 (germline): SGHRS, YFSETQ. The CDR3 contains 14 residues. V dropped 8 bases and J dropped 7; count of bases not matched to a gene: 12. CDR3 loop: CASLRGGSSNEQFF. The CDR3 DNA reads as TGCGCCAGTCTTCGGGGCGGGAGCAGTAATGAGCAGTTCTTC.

V is TRBV30 and J is TRBJ1-2; maybe TRBD1 (6 bases). This CDR3 comprises 12 residues. Deletions cut 5 bases from V and 4 bases from J, with 11 bases between. Germline CDR1 reads GTSNPN; CDR2 reads SVGIG (reference sequence). Here the CDR3 DNA reads TGTGCCTGGTACAGGGAGGTCTATGGCTACACCTTC. Amino acid sequence: CAWYREVYGYTF.

J is TRBJ2-3 and V is TRBV18; 10 bases agree with TRBD1. Germline CDR1 reads KGHSH; CDR2 reads LQKENI. With 3 bases clipped from V and 5 bases from J, the junction kept 14 bases outside the gene matches. This CDR3 has 18 amino acids. As DNA, the CDR3 is TGTGCCAGCTCACCCACCTCCCCAGACAGGGGGCTGGTAGATACGCAGTATTTT. It is translated as CASSPTSPDRGLVDTQYF.

The sample holds one count of this clone. A read error may account for a junction end that differs from germline. The chain uses TRBV2 and TRBJ2-5, with D hard to call. The CDR3 totals 13 residues. Germline CDR1 is SNHLY and CDR2 is FYNNEI. This CDR3 reads CASGDNTKETQYF. CDR3 nucleotides: TGTGCCAGCGGTGACAACACAAAAGAGACCCAGTACTTC.

The rearrangement links TRBV18 to TRBJ2-1; 11 nucleotides line up with TRBD2. Unmatched junction bases numbered 4, after V lost 2 bases and J lost 7 bases. The CDR3 is 15 residues long. Germline CDR1 reads KGHSH; CDR2 reads LQKENI. The chain's CDR3 is CASSPRASGRNEQFF. The CDR3 DNA reads TGTGCCAGCTCACCAAGGGCTAGCGGGAGGAATGAGCAGTTCTTC.

V and J are TRBV2 and TRBJ1-3; TRBD1 might be the D (6 bases). From germline, CDR1 is SNHLY and CDR2 FYNNEI. Trimming cost V 1 base and J 7 bases, with 14 bases left between them. The CDR3 runs 15 residues. The CDR3 sequence: CASSEVPGVGNTIYF. The CDR3 nucleotides are TGTGCCAGCAGTGAAGTCCCAGGGGTAGGGAACACCATATATTTT. Looking up the rest from reference TRBV2 and TRBJ1-3 gives the full variable domain: EPEVTQTPSHQVTQMGQEVILRCVPISNHLYFYWYRQILGQKVEFLVSFYNNEISEKSEIFDDQFSVERPDGSNFTLKIRSTKLEDSAMYFCASSEVPGVGNTIYFGEGSWLTVV.

The chain is built from TRBV28 and TRBJ2-7; 7 bases match TRBD2. This CDR3 has 13 amino acids. CDR1 is MDHEN, CDR2 SYDVKM, per germline. Trimming cost V 5 bases and J 12 bases; bases outside gene matches: 13. CDR3 DNA sequence: TGTGCCAGCAGTCCTCCGGGGGTAGCGGGCCCGTACTTC. Its translation: CASSPPGVAGPYF. Using reference TRBV28 and TRBJ2-7 for the parts outside the CDR3, the full variable domain is DVKVTQSSRYLVKRTGEKVFLECVQDMDHENMFWYRQDPGLGLRLIYFSYDVKMKEKGDIPEGYSVSREKKERFSLILESASTNQTSMYLCASSPPGVAGPYFGPGTRLTVT.

DNA of the CDR3: TGTGCCAGCAGCCGGGGAGGCATCTATGGCTACACCTTC. The encoded protein is CASSRGGIYGYTF. The chain combines TRBV14 with TRBJ1-2, with D unresolved. Trimming removed 4 bases from V and 4 bases from J, with 10 bases in between. CDR1 and CDR2 (germline): SGHDN, FVKESK. The CDR3 contains 13 residues.

This rearrangement joins TRBV29-1 to TRBJ1-1; perhaps TRBD1 as D (6 bases). From germline, CDR1 is SQVTM and CDR2 ANQGSEA. The CDR3 covers 14 residues. Trimming pared 4 bases from V and 0 bases from J, leaving 12 bases between. The CDR3 loop is CSVGGRGMNTEAFF. CDR3 nucleotides: TGCAGCGTTGGTGGCAGGGGAATGAACACTGAAGCTTTCTTT.

The chain has TRBV2 and TRBJ1-3, with a possible D match to TRBD1 (6 bases). The CDR3 sequence is 15 residues long. The germline gives CDR1 SNHLY, CDR2 FYNNEI. Between the trimmed V and J ends, which lost 3 bases and 0 bases, there was a span of 9 bases. The CDR3 DNA reads TGTGCCAGCAGTGATAGGGGGAACTCTGGAAACACCATATATTTT. Amino acids: CASSDRGNSGNTIYF.